Following are 30 T cell receptor beta chains from one sample sequenced in a study of spatial heterogeneity in lung cancer. TCRdb processed the 5' RACE reads anew with MiXCR; each CDR3 protein has one entry. This sample carries about 27,000 distinct CDR3 sequences, around 7% of them seen once, and the ten largest clones take roughly 22%. The antigens for these receptors are not known. The time point denotes: sample taken at primary tumor resection. Whole-study findings and limits: Within tumors, counts of expanded alpha and beta TCRs tracked tumor mutation counts.

Specimen: lung tumor tissue, collected at surgery. These receptors originate from a male donor with early-stage non-small cell lung cancer.

Comment on this clonotype: The junction does not match germline at one end; this may be a read error. The chain links TRBV5-4 to TRBJ2-1, with D possibly called TRBD1 or TRBD2 (5 bases each). CDR3 length: 14 amino acids. Germline lookup yields CDR1 SGHNT and CDR2 YYREEE (reference sequence). The DNA for the CDR3 is TGTGCCAGCAGCTCCGGGACGGAGTACAAAGAGCAGTTCTTC. This translates into CASSSGTEYKEQFF.

This clonotype was detected many times. The chain carries TRBV5-1 and TRBJ2-2; D is uncertain. The CDR3 spans 14 residues. Germline CDR1 and CDR2: SGHRS and YFSETQ. V shed 2 bases and J shed 1 base, with 6 bases lying between them. CDR3 region: CASSLSQNTGELFF. In nucleotides, the CDR3 is TGCGCCAGCAGCTTATCCCAGAACACCGGGGAGCTGTTTTTT.

This clonotype was detected only a few times. CDR3 region: CASSQTGGDADTQYF. In DNA, the CDR3 is TGTGCCAGCAGCCAGACAGGGGGCGACGCAGATACGCAGTATTTT. The chain employs TRBV4-2 and TRBJ2-3; TRBD1 matches 10 bases. Germline V lookup: CDR1 LGHNA, CDR2 YNFKEQ. CDR3 length: 15 amino acids. V lost 3 bases and J lost 4; bases outside the gene matches: 4.

This clonotype was detected ten times or more. This chain joins TRBV29-1 and TRBJ2-7; 7 nucleotides line up with TRBD1. Germline V lookup: CDR1 SQVTM, CDR2 ANQGSEA. With V trimmed by 7 bases and J by 4 bases, 16 bases remained unmatched. The CDR3 is 15 residues long. The CDR3 is CSARSSYRGLYEQYF. The DNA for the CDR3 is TGCAGCGCCCGAAGTAGCTACAGGGGCTTGTACGAGCAGTACTTC.

The V gene is TRBV6-1, the J gene TRBJ2-2, with D perhaps TRBD2 (5 bases). Trimming cost V 1 base and J 5 bases, with 8 bases left between them. The CDR3 extends over 14 amino acids. CDR1 and CDR2 (germline): MNHNS, SASEGT. In DNA form, the CDR3 reads TGTGCCAGCAGTGAAGGGGAGTTTACCGGGGAGCTGTTTTTT. Protein sequence: CASSEGEFTGELFF.

This clonotype was seen ten or more times. The rearrangement joins TRBV27 to TRBJ2-2; D possibly corresponds to TRBD1 (6 bases). The length of the CDR3 is 13 residues. CDR1 and CDR2 (germline): MNHEY, SMNVEV (reference sequence). Trimming cost V 5 bases and J 6 bases, with 10 bases left between them. The CDR3 is CASSTGIAGELFF. In DNA form, the CDR3 reads TGTGCCAGCAGTACAGGGATCGCCGGGGAGCTGTTTTTT.

In its sample, this clonotype was seen a few times. J is TRBJ1-1 and V is TRBV28, with 9 bases aligning to TRBD1. V shed 4 bases and J 11 bases; nucleotides not matched to a gene: 11. Germline assignment: CDR1 MDHEN and CDR2 SYDVKM. The CDR3 spans 14 residues. The CDR3 loop reads CASSSTGTGRVAFF. The CDR3 DNA reads TGTGCCAGCAGTTCAACCGGGACAGGGAGGGTGGCTTTCTTT.

This clonotype is termed medium-sized. This chain connects TRBV20-1 to TRBJ2-3; D is undetermined. V lost 5 bases and J lost 4, with 13 bases in between. The V gene's germline CDR1 is DFQATT and CDR2 SNEGSKA (reference sequence). The CDR3 consists of 13 residues. Here the CDR3 reads CSALTPVADTQYF. In DNA, the CDR3 is TGCAGTGCTCTTACCCCGGTGGCAGATACGCAGTATTTT.

This clonotype was recorded many times. This chain links TRBV6-2 or TRBV6-3 with TRBJ1-6; no reliable D call. CDR1 is MNHEY, CDR2 SVGEGT, per germline. V lost 6 bases and J lost 6, with 18 bases in between. This CDR3 has 16 residues. The CDR3: CASRPIEGRINSPLHF. The CDR3 nucleotides are TGTGCCAGCAGACCGATTGAGGGTCGGATTAATTCACCCCTCCACTTT.

There are a few counts of this clonotype. The V call is TRBV6-6, the J call TRBJ1-1; 8 bases fit TRBD1. The germline V gene encodes CDR1 MNHNY and CDR2 SVGAGI (reference sequence). The CDR3 has 14 amino acids. J gave up 6 bases and V 6 bases, and 9 bases lay outside the gene matches. DNA for the CDR3: TGTGCCAGCAGCCGGACAGGGAGCCAACCTGAAGCTTTCTTT. As protein: CASSRTGSQPEAFF.

This clonotype was observed at least ten times. The chain has TRBV9 and TRBJ2-1; 12 bases are a match to TRBD2. Germline assignment: CDR1 SGDLS and CDR2 YYNGEE. The CDR3 sequence is 15 residues long. Trimming took 3 bases from V and 10 from J; bases not matched to a gene: 8. CDR3 DNA sequence: TGTGCCAGCAGCGCCTGGACTAGCGGGGCGGAAGAGCAGTTCTTC. It is translated as CASSAWTSGAEEQFF.

This clonotype came up many times. This chain joins TRBV3-1 and TRBJ1-1; tentative D call: TRBD1 (5 bases). The CDR3 totals 16 residues. The germline V gene has CDR1 LGHDT and CDR2 YNNKEL (reference sequence). V was trimmed by 1 base and J by 1 base, leaving 13 bases between them. The CDR3 nucleotides are TGTGCCAGCAGCCAAGGAGGGGTTGGATGGAACACTGAAGCTTTCTTT. The encoded protein is CASSQGGVGWNTEAFF. The entire variable domain, with the rest obtained from reference TRBV3-1 and TRBJ1-1, is as follows: DTAVSQTPKYLVTQMGNDKSIKCEQNLGHDTMYWYKQDSKKFLKIMFSYNNKELIINETVPNRFSPKSPDKAHLNLHINSLELGDSAVYFCASSQGGVGWNTEAFFGQGTRLTVV.

There are many counts of this clonotype. A junction end diverges from the germline sequence, so it may reflect a read error. The J gene is TRBJ2-3, the V gene TRBV20-1, with a weak D call TRBD2 (6 bases). The germline gives CDR1 DFQATT, CDR2 SNEGSKA (reference sequence). This CDR3 region has 15 residues. DNA of the CDR3: TGCAGTGCGAGAGAGAAGGCTAGCGGCACAGATACGCAGTATTTT. Translation: CSAREKASGTDTQYF.

This clonotype occurred a few times. This CDR3 is CASRPGQGTDTQYF. The CDR3 DNA reads as TGTGCCAGTAGGCCGGGACAGGGTACAGATACGCAGTATTTT. V and J are TRBV5-4 and TRBJ2-3, with TRBD1 matching 9 bases. The V segment lost 8 bases and the J segment 3 bases; nucleotides outside the gene matches: 7. Germline V lookup: CDR1 SGHNT, CDR2 YYREEE (reference sequence). The CDR3 sequence is 14 residues long.

In nucleotides, the CDR3 is TGTGCCGTAGTGGGACAGGGGGGGACTGAAGCTTTCTTT. Encoded protein: CAVVGQGGTEAFF. The rearrangement joins TRBV10-3 to TRBJ1-1; TRBD1 matches 11 bases. Unmatched junction bases numbered 7, after V lost 11 bases and J lost 5 bases. Germline V gene data show CDR1 as ENHRY and CDR2 as SYGVKD. This CDR3 spans 13 amino acids.

The chain couples TRBV2 to TRBJ2-3; unclear D gene. The CDR3 runs 15 residues. The V gene lost 3 bases and the J gene lost 3 bases, with 13 bases spanning the gap. Germline values: CDR1 SNHLY, CDR2 FYNNEI. CDR3 nucleotides: TGTGCCAGCAGTGATCGGCAGTCTGGTACAGATACGCAGTATTTT. It codes for CASSDRQSGTDTQYF.

At least ten counts were recorded for this clonotype. The genes are TRBV9 and TRBJ2-1, with TRBD2 identical over 8 bases. Losses at the gene ends were 2 bases for V and 4 bases for J; bases not matched to a gene: 5. Germline values: CDR1 SGDLS, CDR2 YYNGEE. The CDR3 has 15 amino acids. The CDR3 loop reads CASSVRGEPYNEQFF. The CDR3 DNA sequence: TGTGCCAGCAGCGTGCGGGGGGAACCTTACAATGAGCAGTTCTTC.

The gene calls are TRBV7-9 and TRBJ2-3, with 10 positions matching TRBD1. The CDR3 has 15 residues. J gave up 1 base and V 6 bases, and 4 bases lay outside the gene matches. Germline CDR1 and CDR2: SEHNR and FQNEAQ (reference sequence). The CDR3 region is CASRSGTGGTDTQYF. The CDR3 DNA reads as TGTGCCAGCAGATCCGGGACAGGGGGCACAGATACGCAGTATTTT.

This clonotype was seen many times. The chain recombines TRBV28 with TRBJ1-2, with 9 bases identical to TRBD1. The CDR3 totals 16 residues. Losses at the gene ends were 0 bases for V and 5 bases for J; bases not matched to a gene: 7. Germline V gene sequence: CDR1 MDHEN, CDR2 SYDVKM. The CDR3, as DNA: TGTGCCAGCAGTTTATGGGGGGACAGGGAAGCTTATGGCTACACCTTC. Its protein is CASSLWGDREAYGYTF.

There are many counts of this clonotype. This sequence joins TRBV2 and TRBJ2-1, with a possible D match to TRBD2 (7 bases). V lost 7 bases to trimming and J lost 6 bases, with 16 bases between them. CDR1 SNHLY and CDR2 FYNNEI come from the germline V gene. The CDR3 is 14 amino acids. CDR3 DNA: TGTGCCAGCACTCGGGGGGCATACCGCAATGAGCAGTTCTTC. Translated: CASTRGAYRNEQFF.

This clonotype was recorded at least ten times. The V call is TRBV15, the J call TRBJ2-1, with TRBD2 matching 9 bases. The germline gives CDR1 LNHNV, CDR2 YYDKDF (reference sequence). CDR3 length: 19 amino acids. The V gene end was trimmed by 1 base and the J gene end by 0 bases; junction bases not matched to a gene: 10. DNA for the CDR3: TGTGCCACCAGCAGAGTAGTCCCGACGCGGGGGGGCTCCTACAATGAGCAGTTCTTC. Translating it yields CATSRVVPTRGGSYNEQFF.

This clonotype occurred many times. The chain couples TRBV6-2 or TRBV6-3 to TRBJ1-5; the match to TRBD1 covers 9 bases. The CDR3 spans 17 residues. Germline V gene sequence: CDR1 MNHEY, CDR2 SVGEGT. Trimming took 0 bases from V and 2 from J; bases not matched to a gene: 5. The CDR3 loop reads CASSYSPGQGGNQPQHF. The CDR3 nucleotides are TGTGCCAGCAGTTACTCCCCGGGACAGGGTGGCAATCAGCCCCAGCATTTT.

This clonotype was seen ten or more times. The rearrangement links TRBV25-1 to TRBJ1-1, with D unresolved. Trimming removed 1 base at V and 0 bases at J, with 6 bases between. Germline V gene sequence: CDR1 MGHDK, CDR2 SYGVNS. This CDR3 is built from 14 residues. The CDR3 reads CASSESDMNTEAFF. As DNA, the CDR3 is TGTGCCAGCAGTGAATCGGATATGAACACTGAAGCTTTCTTT. The whole variable domain, filled in from reference TRBV25-1 and TRBJ1-1, reads EADIYQTPRYLVIGTGKKITLECSQTMGHDKMYWYQQDPGMELHLIHYSYGVNSTEKGDLSSESTVSRIRTEHFPLTLESARPSHTSQYLCASSESDMNTEAFFGQGTRLTVV.

This clonotype was counted ten times or more. The rearrangement links TRBV4-2 to TRBJ1-2; D unclear. Germline CDR1 LGHNA, CDR2 YNFKEQ. V lost 0 bases, J lost 6 bases, and 8 bases lay in between. The CDR3 runs to 13 residues. CDR3 sequence: CASSQDRLDGYTF. CDR3 bases: TGTGCCAGCAGCCAAGACAGGCTAGATGGCTACACCTTC.

V usage is TRBV28 and J usage is TRBJ2-5; TRBD1 is a possible D gene (7 bases). Germline CDR1 and CDR2: MDHEN and SYDVKM. Trimming removed 6 bases at V and 2 bases at J, with 10 bases between. The CDR3 is made up of 13 amino acids. The CDR3 sequence is CASSSGGQETQYF. The DNA of the CDR3 is TGTGCCAGCAGCTCAGGGGGGCAAGAGACCCAGTACTTC. Using reference TRBV28 and TRBJ2-5 for the parts outside the CDR3, the full variable domain is DVKVTQSSRYLVKRTGEKVFLECVQDMDHENMFWYRQDPGLGLRLIYFSYDVKMKEKGDIPEGYSVSREKKERFSLILESASTNQTSMYLCASSSGGQETQYFGPGTRLLVL.

The table lists this clonotype with many counts. The chain carries TRBV20-1 and TRBJ2-7; no clear D gene. The CDR3 extends over 11 amino acids. Trimming cost V 1 base and J 9 bases, with 10 bases left between them. The germline V gene has CDR1 DFQATT and CDR2 SNEGSKA (reference sequence). The CDR3 region is CSARATTSQYF. For the CDR3, the DNA is TGCAGTGCTAGAGCTACAACTTCGCAGTACTTC.

This clonotype showed up many times. The chain carries TRBV7-6 and TRBJ2-3; tentative D call: TRBD1 (6 bases). V lost 6 bases and J 1 base, leaving 8 bases between the germline ends. This CDR3 has 13 residues. CDR1 and CDR2 from the germline V gene are SGHVS and FNYEAQ. CDR3 nucleotide sequence: TGTGCCAGCAGGGGGGCGGGCACAGATACGCAGTATTTT. This gives the protein CASRGAGTDTQYF.

This clonotype was detected ten times or more. CDR3 DNA: TGTGCCAGCAGCCGAGGGGGGATCAATGAGCAGTTCTTC. Translated, it gives CASSRGGINEQFF. The chain couples TRBV7-2 to TRBJ2-1; D possibly matches TRBD1 or TRBD2 (6 bases each). The CDR3 extends over 13 amino acids. Germline CDR1 SGHTA, CDR2 FQGNSA. V was pared by 5 bases and J by 6 bases, with 11 bases between. The full variable domain, completed using reference TRBV7-2 and TRBJ2-1, is GAGVSQSPSNKVTEKGKDVELRCDPISGHTALYWYRQSLGQGLEFLIYFQGNSAPDKSGLPSDRFSAERTGGSVSTLTIQRTQQEDSAVYLCASSRGGINEQFFGPGTRLTVL.

This clonotype is classed as large (0.1 to 1%). The V gene is TRBV7-2, the J gene TRBJ1-1; unclear D gene. Trimming stripped 6 bases from V and 2 bases from J, with 13 bases between. CDR3 size: 14 residues. CDR1 and CDR2 (germline): SGHTA, FQGNSA. The CDR3 sequence is CASRPSGTNTEAFF. The CDR3 DNA reads TGTGCCAGCAGACCCTCCGGCACCAACACTGAAGCTTTCTTT.

The chain has TRBV5-1 and TRBJ2-6; D not resolved. Trimming left V 5 bases short and J 0 bases short, with 15 bases between. This CDR3 spans 17 amino acids. The V gene's germline CDR1 is SGHRS and CDR2 YFSETQ. The chain's CDR3 is CASSMTPSSSGANVLTF. For the CDR3, the DNA is TGCGCCAGCAGTATGACACCCTCAAGCTCTGGGGCCAACGTCCTGACTTTC.